The clone carrying this TCR beta chain was seen ten or more times. Its target is not known. This record comes from a study of T-cell reconstitution after alpha-beta-depleted transplantation in children. Study conclusions and caveats: About two months after transplant, alpha-beta T cells reportedly came from several hundred expanded graft clones. After one year, T-cell counts and TCRbeta diversity mostly came from new T cells. Some patients showed high day-60 TCRbeta diversity, which derived from surviving recipient T cells and thymic progenitors.

CDR1 and CDR2 (germline): LGHDT, YNNKEL (reference sequence). The CDR3 sequence is 13 residues long. Trimming took off 1 base at V and 5 bases at J, with 8 bases between the two ends. Preparation of the TCRbeta library was carried out with unique molecular identifiers. MiXCR, run by TCRdb on the PCR reads, gives a single entry per CDR3 protein. The sample consists of hundreds of thousands of distinct CDR3 sequences, 10% of them appearing once. The input for sequencing was PBMCs, taken before TCRalphabeta/CD19-depleted stem cell transplant. The rearrangement links TRBV3-1 to TRBJ1-2; unclear D gene. The source of this sequence is a child aged 2-9 years with inherited bone marrow failure, due to receive a stem cell transplant. The CDR3 coding sequence is TGTGCCAGCAGCCAAGTTCGAGGTTATGGCTACACCTTC. Translation: CASSQVRGYGYTF.